Below are 20 T cell receptor beta chains sequenced from a single sample in a study of cytomegalovirus exposure and HLA in healthy donors. PCR employed 60 Vbeta and 13 Jbeta primers. Here immunoSEQ multiplex PCR was the method, and the copy in TCRdb shows in-frame clones only, minus some. The table has some 160,000 clones, around 70% seen once. Sequencing used PBMCs. The receptors shown here come from a man aged 40-55 years in good health and CMV-seronegative.

The chain is built from TRBV9 and TRBJ2-1, with 13 bases matching TRBD2. The CDR3 consists of 16 residues. The junction had 7 bases not matched to a gene; V was cut back by 4 bases and J by 6 bases. CDR1 and CDR2 (germline): SGDLS, YYNGEE. DNA of the CDR3: TGTGCCAGCAGCTTAAGAGGACTAGCGGGAGTCAATGAGCAGTTCTTC. Translation: CASSLRGLAGVNEQFF.

The DNA for the CDR3 is TGTGCCCGCCCGATGGCCGAAGACACCGGGGAGCTGTTTTTT. Its protein is CARPMAEDTGELFF. The V call is TRBV27, the J call TRBJ2-2; no definite D call. Trimming took 11 bases from V and 3 from J, leaving 16 bases between them. Germline lookup yields CDR1 MNHEY and CDR2 SMNVEV (reference sequence). The CDR3 sequence is 14 residues long.

The table lists this clone with a few counts. The chain couples TRBV29-1 to TRBJ2-2; TRBD1 aligns across 7 bases. With 6 bases clipped from V and 5 bases from J, the junction kept 9 bases outside the gene matches. Germline CDR1 and CDR2: SQVTM and ANQGSEA. The CDR3 loop spans 14 amino acids. The CDR3 nucleotides read TGCAGCGTCGAGGGACAGCGGTCAACCGGGGAGCTGTTTTTT. It translates to CSVEGQRSTGELFF.

The gene calls are TRBV6-4 and TRBJ2-7; perhaps TRBD2 as D (6 bases). CDR1 and CDR2 from the germline V gene are MRHNA and SNTAGT. The CDR3 totals 17 residues. The V and J ends lost 6 bases and 3 bases respectively, with 24 bases between them. The CDR3 reads CASSTGDRRRESYEQYF. CDR3 in DNA: TGTGCCAGCAGCACCGGGGATCGCCGGAGGGAGAGCTACGAGCAGTACTTC.

The V and J genes are TRBV2 and TRBJ2-7; a possible D gene is TRBD2 (6 bases). This CDR3 is built from 15 residues. Trimming left V 7 bases short and J 3 bases short, with 19 bases between. Looked up from germline, CDR1 is SNHLY and CDR2 is FYNNEI. The CDR3 region is CASIEELAAVYEQYF. Written as DNA, the CDR3 is TGTGCCAGCATCGAGGAGTTAGCGGCAGTCTACGAGCAGTACTTC.

CDR3 nucleotides: TGTGCCAGCACCCTCACAGGGGGCTTGGATCAGCCCCAGCATTTT. Protein sequence: CASTLTGGLDQPQHF. The chain recombines TRBV2 with TRBJ1-5, with 9 bases lining up with TRBD1. Looked up from germline, CDR1 is SNHLY and CDR2 is FYNNEI. The CDR3 has 15 amino acids. The ends lost 7 bases at V and 5 bases at J; junction bases unmatched: 9.

This clone was recorded a few times. The rearrangement joins TRBV4-2 to TRBJ2-4; 10 nucleotides line up with TRBD1. Germline CDR1 is LGHNA and CDR2 is YNFKEQ. The trim removed 4 bases at V and 5 bases at J, leaving 14 bases unmatched. The CDR3 is 18 residues long. The CDR3 DNA reads as TGTGCCAGCAGCCGCCCGTTCCGGGACAGGGGAATCCAAAACATTCAGTACTTC. Translating gives CASSRPFRDRGIQNIQYF.

The chain links TRBV19 to TRBJ1-2; weak D call: TRBD1 (6 bases). The germline gives CDR1 LNHDA, CDR2 SQIVND (reference sequence). V lost 3 bases, J lost 1 base, and 12 bases lay in between. The CDR3 is 15 residues long. CDR3 loop: CASSMSRGDNYGYTF. As DNA, the CDR3 is TGTGCCAGTAGTATGAGCAGGGGCGATAACTATGGCTACACCTTC. Variable domain in full (rest from reference TRBV19 and TRBJ1-2): DGGITQSPKYLFRKEGQNVTLSCEQNLNHDAMYWYRQDPGQGLRLIYYSQIVNDFQKGDIAEGYSVSREKKESFPLTVTSAQKNPTAFYLCASSMSRGDNYGYTFGSGTRLTVV.

The rearrangement uses TRBV4-1 and TRBJ1-1; 9 bases are shared with TRBD1. After removal of 2 bases from V and 4 bases from J, the junction contained 5 bases not matched to a gene. Germline-derived CDR1 and CDR2 are MGHRA and YSYEKL. The CDR3 sequence is 15 residues long. CDR3 nucleotides: TGCGCCAGCAGCCAACAGACAGGGGGAGTCACTGAAGCTTTCTTT. Its translation is CASSQQTGGVTEAFF.

The V gene is TRBV29-1, the J gene TRBJ1-1; no clear D. Trimming pared 2 bases from V and 5 bases from J, leaving 15 bases between. Germline V CDR1 and CDR2: SQVTM, ANQGSEA. The length of the CDR3 is 14 residues. The CDR3 is CSVEPAGYGTEAFF. The CDR3 DNA reads TGCAGCGTTGAACCTGCAGGATATGGGACTGAAGCTTTCTTT.

This chain joins TRBV5-1 and TRBJ2-7, with TRBD1 as a possible D gene (7 bases). CDR3 length: 12 residues. Germline loops: CDR1 SGHRS, CDR2 YFSETQ. V was cut by 2 bases and J by 9 bases, with 12 bases left in between. CDR3 in DNA: TGCGCCAGCAGCTTACTTCAGGGGGGGCAGTACTTC. Translation: CASSLLQGGQYF.

V gene TRBV6-1 combines with J gene TRBJ1-1; no clear D gene. The CDR3 runs 14 residues. Trimming removed 8 bases from V and 3 bases from J, with 16 bases in between. Germline lookup yields CDR1 MNHNS and CDR2 SASEGT. The DNA of the CDR3 is TGTGCCAGCCTGGGGATAGGGAGGGACACTGAAGCTTTCTTT. This codes for CASLGIGRDTEAFF.

The chain links TRBV5-1 to TRBJ2-7, with TRBD1 matching over 8 bases. There are 14 residues in the CDR3. V shed 5 bases and J 2 bases; nucleotides not matched to a gene: 6. The germline V gene encodes CDR1 SGHRS and CDR2 YFSETQ. CDR3 nucleotide sequence: TGCGCCAGCAGTAGGGCAGGGGGCGCCTACGAGCAGTACTTC. Protein: CASSRAGGAYEQYF. Looking up the rest from reference TRBV5-1 and TRBJ2-7 gives the full variable domain: KAGVTQTPRYLIKTRGQQVTLSCSPISGHRSVSWYQQTPGQGLQFLFEYFSETQRNKGNFPGRFSGRQFSNSRSEMNVSTLELGDSALYLCASSRAGGAYEQYFGPGTRLTVT.

To note about this clone: No conserved phenylalanine or tryptophan is present at the end of the CDR3, so a read error is the likely explanation. No DNA is shown, since the ends of the CDR3 on it are uncertain; the CDR3 is the one TCRdb lists. CDR3 in amino acids: CASSGPGTEL. The genes are TRBV6-1 and TRBJ1-2; the tabulated D call, TRBD1, remains unverified against the DNA. Germline V gives CDR1 MNHNS, CDR2 SASEGT. The CDR3 is 10 residues long, counting both termini.

The V call is TRBV6-5, the J call TRBJ2-5, with TRBD2 identical over 11 bases. V gave up 4 bases and J gave up 4 bases; unmatched junction bases: 5. The CDR3 totals 15 residues. Germline CDR1 MNHEY, CDR2 SVGAGI. CDR3 nucleotide sequence: TGTGCCAGCAGTTTAGCGGGGGGGCCGGGAGAGACCCAGTACTTC. It is translated as CASSLAGGPGETQYF.

The rearrangement uses TRBV27 and TRBJ1-1; possible D gene TRBD1, 5 bases. V lost 1 base and J 2 bases, leaving 14 bases between the germline ends. CDR1 and CDR2 from the germline V gene are MNHEY and SMNVEV (reference sequence). There are 16 residues in the CDR3. The CDR3 sequence: CASSLLSSGLNTEAFF. The CDR3 DNA sequence: TGTGCCAGCAGTTTATTAAGCTCAGGGTTAAACACTGAAGCTTTCTTT.

This chain joins TRBV11-2 and TRBJ1-4; TRBD1 matches 9 bases. In germline, CDR1 is SGHAT, CDR2 FQNNGV. The ends lost 5 bases at V and 7 bases at J; junction bases unmatched: 5. This CDR3 is built from 14 residues. Here the CDR3 reads CASSLTGGGEKLFF. The CDR3 bases are TGTGCCAGCAGCCTGACAGGGGGGGGTGAAAAACTGTTTTTT.

The V gene is TRBV9, the J gene TRBJ1-1; the match to TRBD1 covers 8 bases. The CDR3 has 15 residues. Germline V CDR1 and CDR2: SGDLS, YYNGEE. The trim removed 0 bases at V and 4 bases at J, leaving 5 bases unmatched. CDR3 region: CASSVGQGAVTEAFF. The CDR3 region has the DNA TGTGCCAGCAGCGTAGGTCAGGGGGCTGTCACTGAAGCTTTCTTT.

The V gene is TRBV5-6, the J gene TRBJ2-7; D unresolved. The CDR3 has 15 residues. V lost 1 base, J lost 5 bases, and 16 bases lay in between. Germline V lookup: CDR1 SGHDT, CDR2 YYEEEE. This CDR3 reads CASSLYPQAGNEQYF. CDR3 in DNA: TGTGCCAGCAGCTTGTACCCGCAGGCTGGAAACGAGCAGTACTTC.

Comments on this clone: An end of the junction differs from the germline gene, which may be a read error. This sequence joins TRBV4-2 and TRBJ1-5; tentative D call: TRBD1 (5 bases). CDR1 is LGHNA and CDR2 is YNFKEQ in the germline V gene. This CDR3 contains 14 residues. DNA of the CDR3: TGTGCCAGCAGCCAAGAAAGACAGAATCAGCCCCAGAATTTT. Translating gives CASSQERQNQPQNF.